One sample yielded the 28 T cell receptor beta chains listed below, sequenced in a study of monozygotic twins with inflammatory bowel disease. TCRdb re-called the 5' RACE reads; one entry per CDR3 protein, DNA not given. The listing records approximately 420,000 distinct CDR3 sequences. Sequenced sample: blood. The receptors stem from a human donor with ulcerative colitis or Crohn's disease, or a healthy co-twin of an affected twin (not recorded which).

The chain has TRBV28 and TRBJ2-5; as DNA is missing, the TRBD2 call by TCRdb cannot be tested. Germline CDR1 is MDHEN and CDR2 is SYDVKM. The CDR3 has 16 amino acids. The chain's CDR3 is CASSPHQAYGRETQYF. Filled out from reference TRBV28 and TRBJ2-5, the complete variable domain reads DVKVTQSSRYLVKRTGEKVFLECVQDMDHENMFWYRQDPGLGLRLIYFSYDVKMKEKGDIPEGYSVSREKKERFSLILESASTNQTSMYLCASSPHQAYGRETQYFGPGTRLLVL.

The rearrangement uses TRBV7-2 and TRBJ2-7. The CDR3 length is 15 residues. In germline, CDR1 is SGHTA, CDR2 FQGNSA. This CDR3 is CASSLLPSSSYEQYF.

The rearrangement links TRBV5-4 to TRBJ1-3; without DNA, the TCRdb call of TRBD1 cannot be checked. Per the germline V gene, CDR1 is SGHNT and CDR2 is YYREEE (reference sequence). This CDR3 has 15 residues. CDR3 sequence reads: CASSPGGTGGNTIYF.

The chain couples TRBV5-1 to TRBJ2-5; the D gene TCRdb calls, TRBD1, cannot be checked with no DNA. The CDR3 extends over 18 amino acids. In germline, CDR1 is SGHRS, CDR2 YFSETQ. CDR3 in amino acids: CASSLRGTGGQYQETQYF.

The chain has TRBV7-9 and TRBJ2-7; TCRdb calls TRBD1, which cannot be checked without DNA. Germline V gene lookup returns CDR1 SEHNR and CDR2 FQNEAQ (reference sequence). There are 15 residues in the CDR3. CDR3 in amino acids: CASSMGVGGSNEQYF.

The V gene is TRBV5-4, the J gene TRBJ2-7. This CDR3 spans 11 amino acids. The V gene's germline CDR1 is SGHNT and CDR2 YYREEE (reference sequence). CDR3 sequence: CASSFFGVQYF.

The rearrangement links TRBV20-1 to TRBJ1-2; TCRdb's D call of TRBD1 is untestable without DNA. The germline V gene has CDR1 DFQATT and CDR2 SNEGSKA (reference sequence). This CDR3 is 13 amino acids long. The CDR3 protein is CSAQPGQGYGYTF.

The chain has TRBV28 and TRBJ2-4; TCRdb proposes TRBD1, but this gene call is untestable without DNA. This CDR3 comprises 14 residues. Looked up from germline, CDR1 is MDHEN and CDR2 is SYDVKM. The CDR3 here is CASSLPQGINIQYF.

The J gene is TRBJ2-2, the V gene TRBV24-1; TCRdb's assignment of TRBD1 cannot be checked, as there is no DNA. The germline CDR1 and CDR2 sequences are KGHDR and SFDVKD. The CDR3 is 14 amino acids. The CDR3 sequence: CATSDSDRTGELFF.

The gene calls are TRBV5-6 and TRBJ2-1; the D gene TCRdb calls, TRBD1, cannot be checked with no DNA. The CDR3 covers 13 residues. Germline assignment: CDR1 SGHDT and CDR2 YYEEEE. Here the CDR3 reads CASSPRGWSEQFF.

V usage is TRBV5-1 and J usage is TRBJ1-4; the D call of TRBD1 rests on TCRdb alone, since no DNA is present to check it. The CDR3 covers 16 residues. Germline V gene data show CDR1 as SGHRS and CDR2 as YFSETQ. The CDR3 reads CASSLGAGTTNEKLFF.

The rearrangement uses TRBV12-3 or TRBV12-4 and TRBJ2-7; TCRdb selects TRBD1, and the lack of DNA leaves this call unchecked. This CDR3 contains 16 residues. The CDR3 here is CASSTGTGGPSHEQYF.

This chain uses TRBV11-2 with TRBJ2-1; TCRdb's D gene call, TRBD2, goes unchecked for lack of DNA. The germline V gene encodes CDR1 SGHAT and CDR2 FQNNGV. The CDR3 runs to 13 residues. This CDR3 is CASSLGPPDEQFF.

V is TRBV28 and J is TRBJ2-2. This CDR3 spans 16 amino acids. CDR1 MDHEN and CDR2 SYDVKM come from the germline V gene. The CDR3 protein is CASSSGLEANTGELFF.

The chain uses TRBV27 and TRBJ2-7; checking the TCRdb D call of TRBD1 is not possible without DNA. CDR3 length: 16 amino acids. Germline values: CDR1 MNHEY, CDR2 SMNVEV (reference sequence). CDR3 protein: CASRIRRDRDGYEQYF.

The chain's CDR3 is CASSEAQQGWNIQYF. The gene calls are TRBV2 and TRBJ2-4; TCRdb lists TRBD1, though no DNA is available to test this call. CDR1 and CDR2 (germline): SNHLY, FYNNEI. CDR3 length equals 15 residues.

This chain links TRBV7-8 with TRBJ2-5; as DNA is missing, the TRBD2 call by TCRdb cannot be tested. Germline V gene lookup returns CDR1 SGHVS and CDR2 FQNEAQ. The CDR3 spans 15 residues. This chain's CDR3 is CASSLVGTSVETQYF.

The chain couples TRBV29-1 to TRBJ1-1; TCRdb indicates TRBD1, and absent DNA this call remains unverified. CDR1 and CDR2 (germline): SQVTM, ANQGSEA. The length of the CDR3 is 13 residues. The CDR3: CSVATGVLTEAFF.

The CDR3 here is CASSFSHSRETQYF. The chain has TRBV7-9 and TRBJ2-5. The CDR3 contains 14 residues. Germline assignment: CDR1 SEHNR and CDR2 FQNEAQ (reference sequence).

This sequence joins TRBV28 and TRBJ2-3; TCRdb designates TRBD1, a call that cannot be tested without DNA. CDR1 is MDHEN, CDR2 SYDVKM, per germline. The CDR3 runs 16 residues. The CDR3 sequence: CASTGVGRVPTDTQYF.

CDR3 sequence reads: CASSPGQPNTEAFF. V gene TRBV3-1 combines with J gene TRBJ1-1; lacking DNA, the TRBD1 call made by TCRdb goes unchecked. CDR1 and CDR2 from the germline V gene are LGHDT and YNNKEL (reference sequence). This CDR3 is 14 amino acids long.

This chain connects TRBV30 to TRBJ1-1; TCRdb gives TRBD1 as the D gene, but with no DNA this cannot be confirmed. The CDR3 is 13 amino acids. Germline V gene sequence: CDR1 GTSNPN, CDR2 SVGIG (reference sequence). This chain's CDR3 is CAWVKGGITEAFF.

The CDR3 reads CASSEARAYGYTF. The genes are TRBV6-1 and TRBJ1-2. CDR1 is MNHNS and CDR2 is SASEGT in the germline V gene. The CDR3 spans 13 residues.

The rearrangement joins TRBV7-2 to TRBJ1-1; the D call of TRBD1 rests on TCRdb alone, since no DNA is present to check it. Germline CDR1 SGHTA, CDR2 FQGNSA. The CDR3 has 17 residues. CDR3 in amino acids: CASSLAVLTGRNTEAFF.

V usage is TRBV6-1 and J usage is TRBJ2-1; TCRdb proposes TRBD2, but this gene call is untestable without DNA. The V gene's germline CDR1 is MNHNS and CDR2 SASEGT. CDR3 size: 14 residues. The CDR3 protein is CASQLAGGPHEQFF.

The chain joins TRBV4-1 to TRBJ2-5; without DNA, the TCRdb call of TRBD2 cannot be checked. The CDR3 spans 17 residues. CDR1 is MGHRA and CDR2 is YSYEKL in the germline V gene. CDR3 in amino acids: CASSQEFGALGGETQYF.

The chain carries TRBV5-1 and TRBJ1-5; the D gene TCRdb calls, TRBD1, cannot be checked with no DNA. CDR1 is SGHRS, CDR2 YFSETQ, per germline. The CDR3 is 14 residues long. The CDR3 loop is CASPLRGAEQPQHF.

The chain is built from TRBV5-4 and TRBJ2-7; TCRdb's D call, TRBD1, is unchecked because there is no DNA. This CDR3 has 19 amino acids. Germline assignment: CDR1 SGHNT and CDR2 YYREEE (reference sequence). CDR3 amino acids: CASSFPWHRGDSDSYEQYF.